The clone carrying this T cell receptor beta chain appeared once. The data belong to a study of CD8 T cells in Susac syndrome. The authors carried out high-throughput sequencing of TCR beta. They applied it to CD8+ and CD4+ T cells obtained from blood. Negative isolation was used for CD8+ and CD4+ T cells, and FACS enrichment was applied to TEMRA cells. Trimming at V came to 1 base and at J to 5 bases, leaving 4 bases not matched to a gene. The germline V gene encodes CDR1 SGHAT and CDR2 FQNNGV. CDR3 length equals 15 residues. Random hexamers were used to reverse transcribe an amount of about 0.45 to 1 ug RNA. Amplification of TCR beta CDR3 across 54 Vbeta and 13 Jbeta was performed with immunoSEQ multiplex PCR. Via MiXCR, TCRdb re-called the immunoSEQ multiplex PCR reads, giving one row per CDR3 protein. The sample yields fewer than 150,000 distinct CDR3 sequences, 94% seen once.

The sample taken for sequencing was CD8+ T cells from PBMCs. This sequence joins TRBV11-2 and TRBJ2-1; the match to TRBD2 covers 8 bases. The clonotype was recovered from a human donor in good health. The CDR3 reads CASSLGLANDNEQFF. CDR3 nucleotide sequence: TGTGCCAGCAGCTTAGGACTAGCGAATGACAATGAGCAGTTCTTC.